This T cell receptor beta chain comes out of a study of blood T cells in healthy people across ages. Overall study findings and caveats: Expanded clonotype shifts may have been confounded, as the donors had an unknown CMV status. Older age went with lower TCR beta diversity per million T cells, in a roughly linear way.

In the case of this clonotype: Its antigen is still unknown.

Isolated per sample were at least 6 million PBMCs. The J segment lost 5 bases and the V segment lost 6 bases, leaving 7 bases of the junction unmatched. CDR3 size: 14 residues. CDR1 and CDR2 from the germline V gene are MNHEY and SVGAGI. Primers used in a second PCR of roughly 7 to 12 cycles were a sample-barcoded 5' primer and a J-beta primer mix. TCRdb re-analysed the 5' RACE reads in MiXCR, keeping a single row per CDR3 protein. The sample holds 1.5 million to 2 million distinct CDR3 sequences, around 50% seen once. The chain employs TRBV6-5 and TRBJ2-3; TRBD1 agrees at 8 bases. The sequencing sample was made of blood. The sequence derives from a woman aged 40 to 50 in good health. CDR3 region: CASRSDRGRDTQYF. CDR3 DNA sequence: TGTGCCAGCAGGAGTGACAGGGGCAGAGATACGCAGTATTTT.